The 3 T cell receptor beta chains reported below all come from one sample, sequenced in a study of cytomegalovirus exposure and HLA in healthy donors. Primers: 60 Vbeta forward and 13 Jbeta reverse. Some clones are missing from TCRdb's copy, which holds only in-frame ones; the method was immunoSEQ multiplex PCR. The sample records about 120,000 clones, approximately 80% being singletons. Sequenced material: PBMCs. These receptors all stem from a female donor in good health and CMV-seronegative.

The chain carries TRBV14 and TRBJ1-1; 9 bases match TRBD1. CDR3 length equals 14 residues. The ends lost 3 bases at V and 4 bases at J; junction bases unmatched: 3. CDR1 is SGHDN, CDR2 FVKESK, per germline. This chain's CDR3 is CASSHQTGGTEAFF. In DNA form, the CDR3 reads TGTGCCAGCAGCCATCAGACAGGGGGCACTGAAGCTTTCTTT. Drawing the rest from reference TRBV14 and TRBJ1-1, the complete variable domain is EAGVTQFPSHSVIEKGQTVTLRCDPISGHDNLYWYRRVMGKEIKFLLHFVKESKQDESGMPNNRFLAERTGGTYSTLKVQPAELEDSGVYFCASSHQTGGTEAFFGQGTRLTVV.

V usage is TRBV5-6 and J usage is TRBJ1-2; 11 positions agree with TRBD1. Germline V CDR1 and CDR2: SGHDT, YYEEEE. The CDR3 is made up of 15 amino acids. V trimming: 5 bases; J trimming: 4 bases; junction bases outside the gene matches: 7. As DNA, the CDR3 is TGTGCCAGCAGACCCGGACAGGGGGCGGGCTATGGCTACACCTTC. Its translation: CASRPGQGAGYGYTF.

The V and J genes are TRBV7-9 and TRBJ2-3, with 13 nucleotides matching TRBD2. The CDR3 contains 16 residues. The germline V gene has CDR1 SEHNR and CDR2 FQNEAQ (reference sequence). Unmatched junction bases numbered 8, after V lost 5 bases and J lost 6 bases. CDR3: CASSPLAGGLRDTQYF. DNA of the CDR3: TGTGCCAGCAGCCCACTAGCGGGGGGGCTCCGGGATACGCAGTATTTT.